This T cell receptor (beta chain) was identified in a study of spatial heterogeneity in lung cancer. Study-wide context: Donors were roughly 70 untreated early-stage non-small cell lung cancer patients. Sequence detection consistently recorded a greater number of beta-chain than alpha-chain sequences. Raw reads contained each unique TCR and UMI combination more than ten times on average.

Ten or more counts support this clonotype. From germline, CDR1 is SNHLY and CDR2 FYNNEI. V was cut by 4 bases and J by 0 bases, with 17 bases left in between. This CDR3 has 17 amino acids. The time point denotes: blood at routine non-recurrence follow-up after resection. On each TCR cDNA molecule, a unique molecular identifier was present. TCRdb redid the calling of the 5' RACE reads with MiXCR, one entry per CDR3 protein. Among 39,000 or so distinct CDR3 sequences listed, about 10% were seen once. Specimen: PBMCs, collected at follow-up. The sequence was collected from a female donor with early-stage non-small cell lung cancer. The chain recombines TRBV2 with TRBJ2-3; D is possibly TRBD2 (5 bases). The CDR3: CASSGYLATTSTDTQYF. CDR3 sequence (DNA): TGTGCCAGCAGTGGGTACCTAGCCACCACTAGCACAGATACGCAGTATTTT. The whole variable domain, remainder taken from reference TRBV2 and TRBJ2-3, is EPEVTQTPSHQVTQMGQEVILRCVPISNHLYFYWYRQILGQKVEFLVSFYNNEISEKSEIFDDQFSVERPDGSNFTLKIRSTKLEDSAMYFCASSGYLATTSTDTQYFGPGTRLTVL.